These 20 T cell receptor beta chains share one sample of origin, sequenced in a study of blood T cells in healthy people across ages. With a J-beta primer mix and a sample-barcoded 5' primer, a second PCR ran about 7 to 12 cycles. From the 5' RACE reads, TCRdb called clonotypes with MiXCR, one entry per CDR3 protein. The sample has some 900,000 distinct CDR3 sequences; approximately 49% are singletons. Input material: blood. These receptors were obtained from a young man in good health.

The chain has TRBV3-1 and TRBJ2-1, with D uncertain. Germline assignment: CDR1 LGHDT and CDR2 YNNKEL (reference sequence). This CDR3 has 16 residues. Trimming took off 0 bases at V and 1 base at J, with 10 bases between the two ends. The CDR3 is CASSQDHYASYNEQFF. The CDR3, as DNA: TGTGCCAGCAGCCAAGATCATTACGCTTCCTACAATGAGCAGTTCTTC.

For the CDR3, the DNA is TGTGCCAGCAGCGTAGTTGGGACGGGGAGTACGGACGAGCAGTACTTC. This encodes CASSVVGTGSTDEQYF. J is TRBJ2-7 and V is TRBV9; the D gene could be TRBD1 or TRBD2 (5 bases each). Per germline, CDR1 SGDLS and CDR2 YYNGEE. CDR3 size: 16 residues. V lost 0 bases and J 5 bases, leaving 18 bases between the germline ends.

The CDR3 reads CASSSRQDTDTQYF. DNA for the CDR3: TGTGCCAGCAGCTCCAGACAGGACACAGATACGCAGTATTTT. The gene calls are TRBV11-3 and TRBJ2-3; D might be TRBD1 (6 bases). The germline V gene encodes CDR1 SGHNT and CDR2 YENEEA. The CDR3 has 14 amino acids. With 4 bases removed from V and 2 bases from J, the gap between germline ends came to 10 bases. Variable domain in full (rest from reference TRBV11-3 and TRBJ2-3): EAGVVQSPRYKIIEKKQPVAFWCNPISGHNTLYWYLQNLGQGPELLIRYENEEAVDDSQLPKDRFSAERLKGVDSTLKIQPAELGDSAVYLCASSSRQDTDTQYFGPGTRLTVL.

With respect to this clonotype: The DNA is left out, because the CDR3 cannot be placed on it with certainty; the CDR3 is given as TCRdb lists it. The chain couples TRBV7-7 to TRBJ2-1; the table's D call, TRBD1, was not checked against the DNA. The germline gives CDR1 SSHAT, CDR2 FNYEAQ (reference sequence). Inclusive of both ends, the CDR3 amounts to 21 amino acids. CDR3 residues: CASSDSGGADEQFFGPGTLFF.

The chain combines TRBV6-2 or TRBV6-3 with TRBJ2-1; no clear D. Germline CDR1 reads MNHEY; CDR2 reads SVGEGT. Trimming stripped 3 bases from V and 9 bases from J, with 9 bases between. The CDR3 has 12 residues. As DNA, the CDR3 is TGTGCCAGCAGTTATTGCTGGGGTGAGCAGTTCTTC. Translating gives CASSYCWGEQFF.

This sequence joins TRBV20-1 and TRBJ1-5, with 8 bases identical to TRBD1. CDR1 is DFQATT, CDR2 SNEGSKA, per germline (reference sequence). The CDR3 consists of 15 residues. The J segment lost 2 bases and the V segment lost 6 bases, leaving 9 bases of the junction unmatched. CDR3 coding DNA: TGCAGTGCATCGACAGGGGAGGTCGGCAATCAGCCCCAGCATTTT. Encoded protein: CSASTGEVGNQPQHF.

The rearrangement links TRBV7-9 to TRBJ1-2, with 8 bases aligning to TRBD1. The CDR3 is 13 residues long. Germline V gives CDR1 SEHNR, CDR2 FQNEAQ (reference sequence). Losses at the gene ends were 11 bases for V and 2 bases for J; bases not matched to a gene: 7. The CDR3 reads CAGTTGGNYGYTF. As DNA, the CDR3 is TGTGCCGGCACCACAGGGGGGAACTATGGCTACACCTTC.

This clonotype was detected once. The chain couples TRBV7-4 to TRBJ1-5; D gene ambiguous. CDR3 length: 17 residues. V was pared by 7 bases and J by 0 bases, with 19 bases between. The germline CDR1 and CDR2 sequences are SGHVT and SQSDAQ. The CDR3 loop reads CASTDGQDAYSNQPQHF. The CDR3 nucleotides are TGTGCCAGCACCGATGGGCAGGACGCCTATAGCAATCAGCCCCAGCATTTT.

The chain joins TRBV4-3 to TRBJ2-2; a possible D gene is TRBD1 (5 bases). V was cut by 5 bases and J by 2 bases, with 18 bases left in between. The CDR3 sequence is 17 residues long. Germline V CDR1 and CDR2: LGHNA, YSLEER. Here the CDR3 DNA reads TGCGCCAGCAGCATGCAGGGTCGGTGGGGAAACACCGGGGAGCTGTTTTTT. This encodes CASSMQGRWGNTGELFF.

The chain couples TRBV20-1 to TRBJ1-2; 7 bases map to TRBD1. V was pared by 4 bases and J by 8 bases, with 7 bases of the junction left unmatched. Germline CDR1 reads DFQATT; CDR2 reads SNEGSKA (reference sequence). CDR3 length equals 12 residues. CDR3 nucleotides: TGCAGTGCTAATCCGACAGGGAACGGCTACACCTTC. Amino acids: CSANPTGNGYTF.

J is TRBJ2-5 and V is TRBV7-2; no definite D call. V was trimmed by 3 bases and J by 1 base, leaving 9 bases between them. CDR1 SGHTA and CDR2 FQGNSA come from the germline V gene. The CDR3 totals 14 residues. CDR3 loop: CASSFVSLQETQYF. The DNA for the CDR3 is TGTGCCAGCAGCTTTGTTTCACTCCAAGAGACCCAGTACTTC.

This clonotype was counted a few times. This CDR3 is CASSQPGGYEKLFF. The CDR3 coding sequence is TGTGCCAGCAGCCAGCCCGGGGGATATGAAAAACTGTTTTTT. The chain recombines TRBV12-3 or TRBV12-4 with TRBJ1-4; D might be TRBD1 (5 bases). Trimming shortened V by 6 bases and J by 6 bases, and 14 bases separated the two germline ends. The CDR3 runs to 14 residues.

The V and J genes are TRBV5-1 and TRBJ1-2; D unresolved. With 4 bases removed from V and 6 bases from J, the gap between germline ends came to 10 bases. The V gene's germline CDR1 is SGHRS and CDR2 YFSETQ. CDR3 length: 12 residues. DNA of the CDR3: TGCGCCAGCAGCACCGGCCTAGATGGCTACACCTTC. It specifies CASSTGLDGYTF.

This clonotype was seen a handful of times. The CDR3: CSAKSTGGAMNTEAFF. The DNA of the CDR3 is TGCAGTGCTAAGTCGACAGGGGGCGCCATGAACACTGAAGCTTTCTTT. The chain links TRBV20-1 to TRBJ1-1; 10 positions agree with TRBD1. V shed 4 bases, J shed 0 bases, and the junction held 8 bases outside the gene matches. The CDR3 is made up of 16 amino acids. Looked up from germline, CDR1 is DFQATT and CDR2 is SNEGSKA (reference sequence).

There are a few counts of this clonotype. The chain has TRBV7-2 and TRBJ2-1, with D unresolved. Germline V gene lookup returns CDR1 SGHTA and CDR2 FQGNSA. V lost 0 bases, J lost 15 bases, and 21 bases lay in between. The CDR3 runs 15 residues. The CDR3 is CASSLASVVGSPAFF. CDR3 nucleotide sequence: TGTGCCAGCAGCTTAGCGTCGGTGGTTGGAAGCCCTGCGTTCTTC.

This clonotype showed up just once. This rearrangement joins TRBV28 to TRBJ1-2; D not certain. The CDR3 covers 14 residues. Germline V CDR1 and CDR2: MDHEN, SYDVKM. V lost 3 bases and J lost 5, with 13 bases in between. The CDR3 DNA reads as TGTGCCAGCAGTTTTTGGGAGGGAGGGTATGGCTACACCTTC. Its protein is CASSFWEGGYGYTF.

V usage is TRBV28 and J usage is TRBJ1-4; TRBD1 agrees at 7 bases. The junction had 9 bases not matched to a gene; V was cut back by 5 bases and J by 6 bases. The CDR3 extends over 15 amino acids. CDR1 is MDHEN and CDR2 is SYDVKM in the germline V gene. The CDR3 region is CASSLRTGLHEKLFF. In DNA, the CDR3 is TGTGCCAGCAGTCTACGGACAGGATTACATGAAAAACTGTTTTTT.

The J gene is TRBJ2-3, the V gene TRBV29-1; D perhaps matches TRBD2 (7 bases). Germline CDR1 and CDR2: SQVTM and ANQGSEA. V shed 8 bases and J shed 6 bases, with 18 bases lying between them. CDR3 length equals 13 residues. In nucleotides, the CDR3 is TGCAGCAACCGCGGGGGCAACACGGATACGCAGTATTTT. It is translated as CSNRGGNTDTQYF.

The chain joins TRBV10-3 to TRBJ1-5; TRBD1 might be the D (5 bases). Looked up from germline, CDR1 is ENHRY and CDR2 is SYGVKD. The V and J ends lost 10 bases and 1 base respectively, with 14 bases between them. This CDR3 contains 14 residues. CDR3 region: CATAHGGSNQPQHF. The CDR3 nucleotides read TGTGCCACCGCCCATGGGGGGAGCAATCAGCCCCAGCATTTT.

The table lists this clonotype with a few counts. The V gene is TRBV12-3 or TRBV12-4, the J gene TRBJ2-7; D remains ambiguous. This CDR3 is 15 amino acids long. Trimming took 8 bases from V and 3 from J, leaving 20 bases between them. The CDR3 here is CASAKPLGSYYEQYF. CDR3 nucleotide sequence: TGTGCCAGCGCAAAACCCCTAGGGTCCTACTACGAGCAGTACTTC.